These T cell receptor beta chains were read from a single sample in a study of technical replicates of blood from several donors. Only in-frame clones appear in the TCRdb table, and some are missing; sequencing was by immunoSEQ multiplex PCR. The table shows 83,000 or so clones, with more than 80% occurring only once. Specimen: T cells isolated from PBMCs. These receptors originate from a human donor in good health. Both conserved end residues are part of each CDR3. A D gene is named only where the DNA matches it firmly. Rows may omit the clone size; those that give it use once, few, many or a size class.

length: 16; size: once; D: -; V: TRBV14; J: TRBJ2-5; CDR3: CASSQDKGRAQETQYF; DNA: TGTGCCAGCAGCCAAGATAAAGGGCGGGCGCAAGAGACCCAGTACTTC
length: 12; size: -; D: -; V: TRBV15; J: TRBJ2-3; CDR3: CATSRFGTTQYF; DNA: TGTGCCACCAGCAGATTCGGGACAACGCAGTATTTT
length: 15; size: -; D: -; V: TRBV6-5; J: TRBJ2-1; CDR3: CASSYSREVVNEQFF; DNA: TGTGCCAGCAGTTACTCAAGAGAAGTGGTCAATGAGCAGTTCTTC
length: 14; size: -; D: -; V: TRBV5-1; J: TRBJ1-2; CDR3: CASSLELAGVGYTF; DNA: TGCGCCAGCAGCTTGGAGTTGGCAGGGGTCGGCTACACCTTC
length: 14; size: -; D: -; V: TRBV18; J: TRBJ1-1; CDR3: CASSPSGGGTEAFF; DNA: TGTGCCAGCTCACCGAGTGGGGGGGGCACTGAAGCTTTCTTT
length: 15; size: -; D: TRBD2; V: TRBV5-1; J: TRBJ2-1; CDR3: CASSFTSGRANEQFF; DNA: TGCGCCAGCAGCTTCACTAGCGGGAGGGCCAATGAGCAGTTCTTC
length: 15; size: once; D: TRBD1; V: TRBV28; J: TRBJ2-7; CDR3: CASSLFGQGAREQYF; DNA: TGTGCCAGCAGTTTATTTGGACAGGGGGCAAGGGAGCAGTACTTC
length: 12; size: once; D: -; V: TRBV6-1; J: TRBJ1-1; CDR3: CASSELGTEAFF; DNA: TGTGCCAGCAGTGAATTAGGGACAGAAGCTTTCTTT
length: 16; size: -; D: TRBD1; V: TRBV28; J: TRBJ1-2; CDR3: CASSLSHRGLNYGYTF; DNA: TGTGCCAGCAGTTTAAGTCACAGGGGGCTTAACTATGGCTACACCTTC
length: 13; size: -; D: -; V: TRBV18; J: TRBJ2-7; CDR3: CASSPMRTHEQYF; DNA: TGTGCCAGCTCACCAATGCGCACGCACGAGCAGTACTTC
length: 14; size: -; D: -; V: TRBV10-3; J: TRBJ1-1; CDR3: CAIKQGVVNTEAFF; DNA: TGTGCCATCAAGCAGGGCGTCGTGAACACTGAAGCTTTCTTT
length: 14; size: -; D: TRBD1; V: TRBV2; J: TRBJ2-5; CDR3: CATKRTGVVETQYF; DNA: TGTGCCACCAAAAGGACAGGGGTTGTGGAGACCCAGTACTTC
length: 13; size: -; D: -; V: TRBV6-5; J: TRBJ2-7; CDR3: CASSYGQWSEQYF; DNA: TGTGCCAGCAGTTACGGACAGTGGAGCGAGCAGTACTTC
length: 14; size: -; D: -; V: TRBV27; J: TRBJ1-1; CDR3: CASSLWGGNTEAFF; DNA: TGTGCCAGCAGTTTATGGGGGGGGAACACTGAAGCTTTCTTT
length: 15; size: -; D: -; V: TRBV7-2; J: TRBJ1-1; CDR3: CASSSSGTTNTEAFF; DNA: TGTGCCAGCAGCTCCTCCGGGACAACGAACACTGAAGCTTTCTTT
length: 15; size: -; D: -; V: TRBV5-1; J: TRBJ2-7; CDR3: CASSITTGASYEQYF; DNA: TGCGCCAGCAGCATAACGACAGGAGCTTCCTACGAGCAGTACTTC
length: 14; size: -; D: -; V: TRBV7-9; J: TRBJ1-1; CDR3: CASSLETGNTEAFF; DNA: TGTGCCAGCAGCTTAGAGACAGGGAACACTGAAGCTTTCTTT
length: 16; size: -; D: TRBD1; V: TRBV7-6; J: TRBJ2-5; CDR3: CASSSWTGGSSETQYF; DNA: TGTGCCAGCAGCTCGTGGACAGGGGGTTCATCAGAGACCCAGTACTTC
length: 14; size: -; D: -; V: TRBV4-1; J: TRBJ2-7; CDR3: CASSHRGSTYEQYF; DNA: TGCGCCAGCAGCCACAGGGGATCAACCTACGAGCAGTACTTC
length: 14; size: -; D: -; V: TRBV15; J: TRBJ1-1; CDR3: CATSTDTMNTEAFF; DNA: TGTGCCACCAGTACGGACACGATGAACACTGAAGCTTTCTTT
length: 15; size: -; D: TRBD1; V: TRBV4-1; J: TRBJ1-5; CDR3: CASSSNSGGGQPQHF; DNA: TGCGCCAGCAGCTCTAACTCAGGGGGTGGCCAGCCCCAGCATTTT
length: 15; size: -; D: TRBD1; V: TRBV6-5; J: TRBJ2-7; CDR3: CASSPGAQGAREQYF; DNA: TGTGCCAGCAGCCCTGGGGCCCAGGGGGCGCGAGAGCAGTACTTC
length: 15; size: -; D: -; V: TRBV4-1; J: TRBJ2-7; CDR3: CASSQDLRGSYGVDF; DNA: TGCGCCAGCAGCCAAGACCTTCGGGGGTCCTACGGGGTGGACTTC
length: 16; size: -; D: -; V: TRBV5-4; J: TRBJ1-6; CDR3: CASSLAGRIQDSPLHF; DNA: TGTGCCAGCAGCTTGGCCGGCCGTATTCAGGATTCACCCCTCCACTTT